This TCR beta chain stems from a study of blood T cell repertoires in COVID-19. Study information: The United States, Italy and Spain supplied acute and convalescent COVID-19 samples. From T cells, B-cell-depleted T cells, or PBMCs came the material, which was cDNA or gDNA.

This CDR3 comprises 17 residues. Germline values: CDR1 SGDLS, CDR2 YYNGEE. Trimming took 3 bases from V and 0 from J; bases not matched to a gene: 8. Original processing methods: From reference gene primer amplification, estimates of nucleated cell counts were derived. Clones were sequenced by immunoSEQ multiplex PCR, and TCRdb holds only the in-frame ones, with some missing. V, J and clone size are taken as reported in that table, and D and trimming were inferred from the DNA itself. Of some 80,000 clones listed, roughly 90% are singletons. The chain uses TRBV9 and TRBJ2-1; 8 nucleotides align to TRBD2. Sequencing was performed on peripheral blood. This clonotype originated in a human donor in a cohort sampled during active COVID-19. CDR3 in amino acids: CASSAREGTPSYNEQFF. The CDR3, as DNA: TGTGCCAGCAGCGCCCGGGAGGGGACCCCCTCCTACAATGAGCAGTTCTTC.